This paragraph reports one T cell receptor (beta chain). Per the germline V gene, CDR1 is SGDLS and CDR2 is YYNGEE. J was trimmed by 8 bases and V by 0 bases; bases with no gene match: 6. This CDR3 is built from 15 residues. These data originate in a study of blood T cell repertoires in COVID-19. Looking at the study overall: Spain, Italy and the United States supplied samples that represented acute and convalescent COVID-19. Sources were T cells, B-cell-depleted T cells, or PBMCs; the material itself was cDNA or gDNA.

Original data processing: Amplification with reference gene primers provided the estimates of nucleated cell counts. Sequencing was performed with immunoSEQ multiplex PCR; in TCRdb, only in-frame clones are kept and a portion is missing. V and J calls and clone size are those listed in that table; D and trimming were worked out from the DNA. The repertoire holds around 140,000 clones, with 65% to 85% as singletons. Sequencing was done on a sample of peripheral blood. The receptor's source is a woman older than 75 with acute or convalescent COVID-19. V gene TRBV9 combines with J gene TRBJ2-1; TRBD2 aligns across 9 bases. CDR3 amino acids: CASSVAASGNDEQFF. Here the CDR3 DNA reads TGTGCCAGCAGCGTAGCTGCTAGCGGGAACGATGAGCAGTTCTTC.